This section outlines one T cell receptor beta chain sequence together with its context. Its specificity is unknown. TCR beta libraries were prepared from cDNA with unique molecular identifiers. TCRdb called the PCR reads again in MiXCR, with one record for every CDR3 protein. The sample has about 400,000 distinct CDR3 sequences, roughly 35% seen once. This specimen comes from a study of post-analysis software for immune sequencing data. At the level of the study: Relapsing-remitting, secondary progressive and progressive-relapsing multiple sclerosis courses were included. General observations from the study: Among a few TRBV segments more frequent in patients than controls were TRBV5-6, TRBV5-1 and TRBV20-1. Versus controls, multiple sclerosis patients showed significantly lower diversity (normalized Chao1).

This CDR3 spans 14 amino acids. Germline values: CDR1 MNHEY, CDR2 SVGEGT. V shed 4 bases and J shed 2 bases, with 12 bases lying between them. The chain couples TRBV6-2 or TRBV6-3 to TRBJ2-7, with D perhaps being TRBD1 or TRBD2 (5 bases each). The source of this sequence is a girl under 18 with multiple sclerosis. Sequenced: blood. The CDR3 spells CASSWPADTYEQYF. As DNA, the CDR3 is TGTGCCAGCAGTTGGCCAGCGGACACCTACGAGCAGTACTTC.